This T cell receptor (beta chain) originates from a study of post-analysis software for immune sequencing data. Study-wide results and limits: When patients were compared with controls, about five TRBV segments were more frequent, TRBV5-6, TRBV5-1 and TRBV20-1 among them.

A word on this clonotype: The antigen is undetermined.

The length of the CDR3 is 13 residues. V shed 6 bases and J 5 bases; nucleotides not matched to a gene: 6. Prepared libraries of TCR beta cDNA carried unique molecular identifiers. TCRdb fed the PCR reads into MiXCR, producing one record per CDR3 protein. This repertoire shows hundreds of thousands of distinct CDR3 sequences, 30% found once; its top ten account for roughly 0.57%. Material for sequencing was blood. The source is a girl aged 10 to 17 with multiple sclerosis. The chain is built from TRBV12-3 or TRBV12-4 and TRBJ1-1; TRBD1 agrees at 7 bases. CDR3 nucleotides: TGTGCCAGCAGACAGGGGTCGGGGACTGAAGCTTTCTTT. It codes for CASRQGSGTEAFF.